This paragraph covers one TCR beta chain sequence. Its matching antigen is unknown. The germline V gene has CDR1 SGHRS and CDR2 YFSETQ. The CDR3 has 17 residues. Trimming cost V 0 bases and J 1 base; bases outside gene matches: 7. This entry comes from a study of cytomegalovirus exposure and HLA in healthy donors. Overall study: The study's early data release held 75 million to 95 million unique TCRs from HLA-typed donors. Points from the study as a whole: Researchers had no immune exposure information except CMV serostatus available. Cytomegalovirus-associated TCR beta chains were listed, numbering 150 to 200. A missense variant in DCLRE1C was later tied to TCR beta V- and J-gene trimming.

The PCR made use of 60 Vbeta and 13 Jbeta primers. Method: immunoSEQ multiplex PCR; TCRdb's copy keeps in-frame clones and lacks some. The data contain around 190,000 clones, more than 75% of them singletons. The receptor was derived from a woman aged 18-30 years in good health and CMV-seronegative. The V gene is TRBV5-1, the J gene TRBJ2-3; 8 bases line up with TRBD2. Sequencing was performed on PBMCs. CDR3 in DNA: TGCGCCAGCAGCTTGGGGGATAGCGGGGCGCGCACAGATACGCAGTATTTT. This gives the protein CASSLGDSGARTDTQYF. The full variable domain, its missing parts supplied by reference TRBV5-1 and TRBJ2-3, is KAGVTQTPRYLIKTRGQQVTLSCSPISGHRSVSWYQQTPGQGLQFLFEYFSETQRNKGNFPGRFSGRQFSNSRSEMNVSTLELGDSALYLCASSLGDSGARTDTQYFGPGTRLTVL.